This T cell receptor beta chain was sequenced for a study of T cells in pancreatic ductal adenocarcinoma. The selected patients with pancreatic ductal adenocarcinoma had surgery but no neoadjuvant therapy. Germline CDR1 SGHAT, CDR2 FQNNGV. With 3 bases removed from V and 1 base from J, the gap between germline ends came to 12 bases. This CDR3 spans 15 amino acids. Here immunoSEQ multiplex PCR was the method, and the copy in TCRdb shows in-frame clones only, minus some. Among 9,000 to 15,000 clones listed, 75% to 90% were seen once. The J gene is TRBJ1-1, the V gene TRBV11-2; D is undetermined. The receptor's source is a human donor with pancreatic ductal adenocarcinoma. The sample consisted of PBMCs. The DNA of the CDR3 is TGTGCCAGCAGCTTTAGGGAGGGAAAGAACACTGAAGCTTTCTTT. Its translation: CASSFREGKNTEAFF.